The TCR beta chain under discussion was sequenced for a study of T cell repertoires in ileal Crohn's disease. For the study at large: Every patient was operated on for stricturing (about 60%) or penetrating (approximately 39%) complications.

Repertoires were generated with immunoSEQ multiplex PCR, while TCRdb's copy carries only in-frame clones and drops some. The sample lists 55,000 to 65,000 clones, 85% to 90% occurring once. The sample's time point: neoterminal ileum biopsy at postoperative endoscopy, about 6 months after surgery. Trimming stripped 7 bases from V and 1 base from J, with 8 bases between. Germline CDR1 reads LNHDA; CDR2 reads SQIVND (reference sequence). This CDR3 spans 13 amino acids. This clonotype was sampled from an adult with Crohn's disease. This chain joins TRBV19 and TRBJ1-5, with no clear D. Sequenced material: ileal tissue. CDR3 loop: CASNTVSNQPQHF. The CDR3 bases are TGTGCCAGTAATACGGTGAGCAATCAGCCCCAGCATTTT.